A selection of T cell receptor beta chains follows, all from one sample in a study of blood T cell repertoires in COVID-19. Some clones are missing from TCRdb's copy, which holds only in-frame ones; the method was immunoSEQ multiplex PCR. Of hundreds of thousands of clones listed, approximately 85% were seen once; the top ten hold roughly an eighth. The sample consisted of peripheral blood. These TCRs come from a woman aged 55-75 years with active or convalescent COVID-19. Both conserved end residues are part of each CDR3. A D gene is named only where the DNA matches it firmly. Where a row states a size, it is once, few, many or the class of an expanded clone; other rows omit it.

abundance | j_gene | v_gene | d_gene | CDR3aa | CDR3nt
once | TRBJ2-7 | TRBV6-5 | TRBD2 | CASSFGGAANYEQYF | TGTGCCAGCAGTTTCGGGGGGGCCGCCAACTACGAGCAGTACTTC
. | TRBJ2-3 | TRBV9 | . | CASSPQPGLSTDTQYF | TGTGCCAGCAGCCCGCAACCGGGACTCTCCACAGATACGCAGTATTTT
once | TRBJ2-7 | TRBV18 | . | CASSPQREQYF | TGTGCCAGCTCACCACAGCGAGAGCAGTACTTC
. | TRBJ1-1 | TRBV10-3 | . | CAIREGGTVVPEAFF | TGTGCCATCAGAGAGGGGGGGACGGTGGTCCCTGAAGCTTTCTTT
. | TRBJ2-1 | TRBV6-5 | TRBD2 | CASGTRGRYVEQFF | TGTGCCAGCGGGACTAGGGGACGTTACGTTGAGCAGTTCTTC
. | TRBJ1-2 | TRBV3-1/TRBV3-2 | . | CASSPTVGIGYGYTF | TGTGCCAGCAGCCCGACAGTAGGGATAGGCTATGGCTACACCTTC
. | TRBJ1-1 | TRBV5-1 | TRBD1 | CASSPGQSYTEAFF | TGCGCCAGCAGCCCGGGACAGAGCTACACTGAAGCTTTCTTT
. | TRBJ2-3 | TRBV3-1/TRBV3-2 | . | CASSQAPDTQYF | TGTGCCAGCAGCCAGGCCCCAGATACGCAGTATTTT
. | TRBJ1-1 | TRBV27 | TRBD1 | CASSYRQGDFAFF | TGTGCCAGCAGTTACAGACAGGGAGACTTCGCTTTCTTT
. | TRBJ2-7 | TRBV9 | TRBD2 | CASSVYSGGTQDEQYF | TGTGCCAGCAGCGTTTATAGCGGGGGGACTCAGGACGAGCAGTACTTC
. | TRBJ2-7 | TRBV6-8 | TRBD1 | CASSYSKPGGKQYF | TGTGCCAGCAGTTACTCGAAACCAGGGGGAAAGCAGTACTTC
many | TRBJ2-7 | TRBV18 | . | CASSPDTGLYEQYF | TGTGCCAGCTCACCCGATACAGGGCTCTACGAGCAGTACTTC
few | TRBJ2-4 | TRBV5-6 | . | CASSVGDNIQYF | TGTGCCAGCAGCGTCGGAGATAACATTCAGTACTTC
. | TRBJ2-7 | TRBV10-1 | TRBD2 | CASNGLAGGTYEQYF | TGCGCCAGCAACGGACTAGCGGGGGGGACATACGAGCAGTACTTC
. | TRBJ1-2 | TRBV2 | . | CASRGDLNYGYTF | TGTGCCAGCAGAGGAGACCTAAACTATGGCTACACCTTC
. | TRBJ2-7 | TRBV6-5 | TRBD2 | CASTRAGGEQYF | TGTGCCAGCACCCGAGCGGGGGGCGAGCAGTACTTC
. | TRBJ1-5 | TRBV4-3 | TRBD1 | CASSLGTVNQPQHF | TGCGCCAGCAGCCTAGGGACAGTCAATCAGCCCCAGCATTTT
. | TRBJ2-7 | TRBV18 | . | CASSPRSLRGGNEQYF | TGTGCCAGCTCACCACGTAGCCTGAGGGGCGGGAACGAGCAGTACTTC
. | TRBJ2-6 | TRBV18 | . | CASSQQGSGANVLTF | TGTGCCAGCTCACAACAGGGCTCTGGGGCCAACGTCCTGACTTTC
. | TRBJ1-2 | TRBV3-1/TRBV3-2 | . | CASSPDTGTYGYTF | TGTGCCAGCAGCCCCGACACGGGGACTTATGGCTACACCTTC
. | TRBJ2-6 | TRBV7-3 | . | CASSPAGGANVLTF | TGTGCCAGCAGCCCCGCAGGGGGGGCCAACGTCCTGACTTTC
few | TRBJ1-5 | TRBV5-6 | . | CASSLWLTDSNQPQHF | TGTGCCAGCAGCTTGTGGTTGACAGATAGCAATCAGCCCCAGCATTTT
. | TRBJ1-4 | TRBV9 | . | CASSALRTDRNEKLFF | TGTGCCAGCAGCGCCCTCCGGACAGACCGCAATGAAAAACTGTTTTTT
. | TRBJ2-1 | TRBV9 | TRBD1 | CASSVGQGPYNEQFF | TGTGCCAGCAGCGTTGGACAGGGCCCCTACAATGAGCAGTTCTTC
. | TRBJ1-4 | TRBV5-1 | TRBD1 | CASSLIGQGYEKLFF | TGCGCCAGCAGCTTGATCGGACAGGGGTATGAAAAACTGTTTTTT
. | TRBJ1-5 | TRBV12-3/TRBV12-4 | . | CASTGSNQPQHF | TGTGCCAGCACCGGGAGCAATCAGCCCCAGCATTTT
once | TRBJ2-6 | TRBV7-2 | . | CASSSQGKSGANVLTF | TGTGCCAGCAGCTCCCAGGGGAAGTCTGGGGCCAACGTCCTGACTTTC
. | TRBJ2-7 | TRBV18 | . | CASSPAEGNEQYF | TGTGCCAGCTCACCGGCGGAGGGGAACGAGCAGTACTTC
once | TRBJ2-7 | TRBV6-5 | . | CARGRPGVGLYEQYF | TGTGCCAGAGGTCGACCGGGTGTCGGACTTTACGAGCAGTACTTC
. | TRBJ1-2 | TRBV5-1 | TRBD1 | CASSSGGRDRDGYTF | TGCGCCAGCAGCTCTGGGGGCAGGGACAGGGATGGCTACACCTTC
. | TRBJ2-4 | TRBV5-8 | TRBD2 | CASSLGTSVGKNIQYF | TGTGCCAGCAGCTTGGGGACTAGCGTTGGCAAAAACATTCAGTACTTC
. | TRBJ2-1 | TRBV25-1 | TRBD1 | CASSERGQGVDEQFF | TGTGCCAGCAGTGAACGGGGACAGGGAGTGGATGAGCAGTTCTTC
. | TRBJ1-2 | TRBV18 | . | CASSPGPRGGGYTF | TGTGCCAGCTCACCAGGACCCAGGGGCGGTGGCTACACCTTC
. | TRBJ1-1 | TRBV2 | TRBD1 | CASLGQGNTEAFF | TGTGCCAGCCTGGGACAGGGGAACACTGAAGCTTTCTTT
. | TRBJ1-2 | TRBV25-1 | TRBD1 | CASSETLGQGGSYTF | TGTGCCAGCAGTGAAACCCTCGGACAGGGTGGGAGCTACACCTTC
. | TRBJ1-1 | TRBV29-1 | TRBD1 | CSVTTGGTEAFF | TGCAGCGTAACGACAGGGGGCACTGAAGCTTTCTTT
. | TRBJ1-1 | TRBV27 | TRBD1 | CASRYTGGTEAFF | TGTGCCAGCAGATATACAGGGGGCACTGAAGCTTTCTTT
. | TRBJ2-6 | TRBV7-2 | TRBD1 | CASSLGQGLTGANVLTF | TGTGCCAGCAGCTTAGGACAGGGGTTGACTGGGGCCAACGTCCTGACTTTC
. | TRBJ1-3 | TRBV6-5 | . | CASSYSSRYSGNTIYF | TGTGCCAGCAGTTACTCAAGTCGGTACTCTGGAAACACCATATATTTT
once | TRBJ2-3 | TRBV21-1 | . | CASSKAARGLPSTDTQYF | TGTGCCAGCAGCAAAGCGGCCCGGGGACTACCGAGCACAGATACGCAGTATTTT
. | TRBJ1-5 | TRBV4-1 | . | CASSSAVKQPQHF | TGCGCCAGCAGCTCAGCGGTAAAACAGCCCCAGCATTTT
few | TRBJ2-1 | TRBV4-1 | . | CASSHDSRSSYNEQFF | TGCGCCAGCAGCCATGACAGTAGGAGCTCCTACAATGAGCAGTTCTTC
. | TRBJ1-2 | TRBV7-9 | . | CASSLGHLSYGYTF | TGTGCCAGCAGCCTCGGACATCTCAGCTATGGCTACACCTTC
. | TRBJ2-7 | TRBV24-1 | . | CATSDFPRYPGQPRGEQYF | TGTGCCACCAGTGATTTCCCGAGATACCCGGGACAGCCGCGGGGCGAGCAGTACTTC
once | TRBJ2-2 | TRBV30 | TRBD2 | CAWSIFGVGLAVSNTGELFF | TGTGCCTGGAGTATATTCGGGGTAGGACTAGCGGTATCGAACACCGGGGAGCTGTTTTTT
. | TRBJ2-7 | TRBV6-5 | TRBD1 | CASSTGTASYEQYF | TGTGCCAGCAGCACCGGGACAGCCTCCTACGAGCAGTACTTC
. | TRBJ1-5 | TRBV12-3/TRBV12-4 | . | CASKRTAAQPQHF | TGTGCCAGCAAACGAACAGCCGCCCAGCCCCAGCATTTT
. | TRBJ2-3 | TRBV6-2/TRBV6-3 | . | CASSHRRTSTDTQYF | TGTGCCAGCAGTCACCGCCGGACAAGCACAGATACGCAGTATTTT
. | TRBJ1-1 | TRBV18 | . | CASSPIGADTEAFF | TGTGCCAGCTCACCAATAGGGGCGGACACTGAAGCTTTCTTT
. | TRBJ1-4 | TRBV4-1 | TRBD1 | CASSQGWGRGDEKLFF | TGCGCCAGCAGCCAAGGATGGGGCAGGGGGGATGAAAAACTGTTTTTT
. | TRBJ1-5 | TRBV19 | . | CASLGGANQPQHF | TGTGCCAGTCTTGGGGGGGCCAATCAGCCCCAGCATTTT
. | TRBJ2-5 | TRBV27 | TRBD2 | CASSPVGREETQYF | TGTGCCAGCAGCCCAGTGGGGAGGGAAGAGACCCAGTACTTC
. | TRBJ1-1 | TRBV27 | . | CASSSDWRNTEAFF | TGTGCCAGCAGTTCGGACTGGCGGAACACTGAAGCTTTCTTT
. | TRBJ2-5 | TRBV27 | . | CASRPQQGVRETQYF | TGTGCCAGCAGACCACAACAGGGAGTGAGGGAGACCCAGTACTTC
. | TRBJ1-2 | TRBV29-1 | . | CSVEDLRGYTF | TGCAGCGTTGAAGATCTTAGAGGCTACACCTTC
once | TRBJ2-2 | TRBV19 | . | CASYPQSRQDRNTGELFF | TGTGCCAGTTACCCCCAGTCTCGACAGGACCGGAACACCGGGGAGCTGTTTTTT
. | TRBJ2-7 | TRBV6-5 | TRBD2 | CASRAGVAGGEQYF | TGTGCCAGCAGGGCCGGGGTAGCGGGGGGTGAGCAGTACTTC
. | TRBJ2-7 | TRBV7-3 | . | CASSSQGNSYEQYF | TGTGCCAGCAGCTCCCAGGGTAACTCCTACGAGCAGTACTTC
. | TRBJ1-5 | TRBV2 | TRBD1 | CASKGTGGRQPQHF | TGTGCCAGCAAAGGGACAGGGGGACGTCAGCCCCAGCATTTT
. | TRBJ2-5 | TRBV3-1/TRBV3-2 | . | CASSQGRKDSFVRETQYF | TGTGCCAGCAGCCAAGGTCGGAAGGATAGCTTTGTTCGAGAGACCCAGTACTTC